Listed here are 18 T cell receptor beta chains from one sample, sequenced in a study of blood T cell repertoires in COVID-19. TCRdb's copy holds only in-frame clones and misses some; the assay was immunoSEQ multiplex PCR. This sample yields roughly 250,000 clones, of which about 89% are seen a single time; 0.7% to 0.9% belongs to the top ten. Sequencing input: peripheral blood. The receptors derive from a man aged 25 to 45 with acute or convalescent COVID-19.

The chain combines TRBV10-3 with TRBJ1-5; the match to TRBD1 covers 9 bases. This CDR3 comprises 13 residues. J gave up 7 bases and V 5 bases, and 3 bases lay outside the gene matches. Germline CDR1 ENHRY, CDR2 SYGVKD. CDR3 residues: CAISSGQGQPQHF. CDR3 DNA: TGTGCCATCAGTTCGGGACAGGGACAGCCCCAGCATTTT.

The chain carries TRBV9 and TRBJ2-3; D is ambiguous. Trimming removed 4 bases at V and 6 bases at J, with 9 bases between. Germline V gene sequence: CDR1 SGDLS, CDR2 YYNGEE. There are 12 residues in the CDR3. For the CDR3, the DNA is TGTGCCAGCAGCCCCATTTTTGATACGCAGTATTTT. Translating gives CASSPIFDTQYF.

The rearrangement joins TRBV29-1 to TRBJ1-2; 7 bases are shared with TRBD1. V was clipped by 6 bases and J by 7 bases; unmatched bases: 8. The CDR3 runs 12 residues. The V gene's germline CDR1 is SQVTM and CDR2 ANQGSEA. The chain's CDR3 is CSVGGADSGYTF. The CDR3 nucleotides are TGCAGCGTAGGGGGCGCAGATAGTGGCTACACCTTC.

CDR3 residues: CASSLGGGLNTEAFF. In DNA, the CDR3 is TGTGCCAGCAGCTTAGGTGGGGGCCTGAACACTGAAGCTTTCTTT. The gene calls are TRBV11-2 and TRBJ1-1; the D gene is possibly TRBD1 (6 bases). This CDR3 comprises 15 residues. The germline gives CDR1 SGHAT, CDR2 FQNNGV. Deletions cut 1 base from V and 0 bases from J, with 9 bases between.

This chain connects TRBV28 to TRBJ1-2; D remains unclear. Germline CDR1 and CDR2: MDHEN and SYDVKM. This CDR3 is 14 amino acids long. Trimming removed 2 bases at V and 2 bases at J, with 9 bases between. Written as DNA, the CDR3 is TGTGCCAGCAGTTTAATGGGCCGAAACTATGGCTACACCTTC. Encoded protein: CASSLMGRNYGYTF.

The V and J genes are TRBV25-1 and TRBJ2-6; D remains unclear. V was clipped by 4 bases and J by 0 bases, with 4 bases between them. In germline, CDR1 is MGHDK, CDR2 SYGVNS. This CDR3 is built from 14 residues. The CDR3 DNA sequence: TGTGCCAGCAGTGCTTACTCTGGGGCCAACGTCCTGACTTTC. This encodes CASSAYSGANVLTF.

A single count supports this clone. V is TRBV6-1 and J is TRBJ1-1; D is ambiguous. The CDR3 runs 13 residues. The V gene's germline CDR1 is MNHNS and CDR2 SASEGT. Trimming removed 3 bases from V and 1 base from J, with 6 bases in between. The CDR3: CASSERENTEAFF. The DNA for the CDR3 is TGTGCCAGCAGTGAGCGAGAGAACACTGAAGCTTTCTTT.

This clone was seen a handful of times. The chain combines TRBV6-4 with TRBJ1-2; D not certain. The CDR3 totals 14 residues. The germline V gene has CDR1 MRHNA and CDR2 SNTAGT. V lost 3 bases, J lost 3 bases, and 11 bases lay in between. This CDR3 reads CASSENRNYYGYTF. Here the CDR3 DNA reads TGTGCCAGCAGTGAGAACAGAAACTACTATGGCTACACCTTC.

The genes are TRBV3-1 (or the pseudogene TRBV3-2) and TRBJ2-7; 7 nucleotides match TRBD1. This CDR3 comprises 14 residues. Germline-derived CDR1 and CDR2 are LGHDT and YNNKEL (reference sequence). With V trimmed by 3 bases and J by 3 bases, 5 bases remained unmatched. The CDR3 bases are TGTGCCAGCAGCCAGAGGACAGGCCTCTACGAGCAGTACTTC. This encodes CASSQRTGLYEQYF.

The chain uses TRBV19 and TRBJ2-1, with 12 positions matching TRBD1. Trimming removed 4 bases from V and 9 bases from J; junction bases left unmatched: 7. The CDR3 is 15 residues long. The germline V gene encodes CDR1 LNHDA and CDR2 SQIVND (reference sequence). CDR3 in amino acids: CASSSSGQGASEQFF. The CDR3 region has the DNA TGTGCCAGTAGTAGTTCGGGACAGGGGGCTAGTGAGCAGTTCTTC. The whole variable domain, remainder taken from reference TRBV19 and TRBJ2-1, is DGGITQSPKYLFRKEGQNVTLSCEQNLNHDAMYWYRQDPGQGLRLIYYSQIVNDFQKGDIAEGYSVSREKKESFPLTVTSAQKNPTAFYLCASSSSGQGASEQFFGPGTRLTVL.

V and J are TRBV6-5 and TRBJ2-7, with TRBD1 identical over 7 bases. V shed 6 bases and J 6 bases; nucleotides not matched to a gene: 8. CDR1 is MNHEY and CDR2 is SVGAGI in the germline V gene. CDR3 size: 13 residues. CDR3 DNA: TGTGCCAGCAGAGGAATGGACAGGCTCGAGCAGTACTTC. Translating it yields CASRGMDRLEQYF.

The chain is built from TRBV7-9 and TRBJ1-5; no definite D call. The V gene lost 0 bases and the J gene lost 2 bases, with 5 bases spanning the gap. The CDR3 runs to 14 residues. CDR1 SEHNR and CDR2 FQNEAQ come from the germline V gene (reference sequence). CDR3 bases: TGTGCCAGCAGCTTAGCCGGAGGCAATCAGCCCCAGCATTTT. Translating it yields CASSLAGGNQPQHF.

This chain joins TRBV6-2 or TRBV6-3 and TRBJ1-6; D is undetermined. This CDR3 has 16 amino acids. Between the trimmed V and J ends, which lost 0 bases and 5 bases, there was a span of 11 bases. The germline CDR1 and CDR2 sequences are MNHEY and SVGEGT. The CDR3 loop reads CASSYSIGSNNSPLHF. The CDR3 nucleotides read TGTGCCAGCAGTTACTCTATCGGGTCGAATAATTCACCCCTCCACTTT.

The V gene is TRBV6-5, the J gene TRBJ1-2; D unclear. There are 12 residues in the CDR3. Germline V lookup: CDR1 MNHEY, CDR2 SVGAGI. V lost 6 bases and J lost 7, with 12 bases in between. Written as DNA, the CDR3 is TGTGCCAGCAGAGAGGTCGGATCTGGCTACACCTTC. Translated, it gives CASREVGSGYTF.

The chain combines TRBV7-6 with TRBJ2-1; 11 bases map to TRBD2. V dropped 5 bases and J dropped 7; count of bases not matched to a gene: 10. The CDR3 is 16 amino acids. The V gene's germline CDR1 is SGHVS and CDR2 FNYEAQ. The CDR3 is CASSPGRPSGRNEQFF. CDR3 bases: TGTGCCAGCAGCCCGGGTAGGCCTAGCGGGAGGAATGAGCAGTTCTTC.

This clone came up once. The chain recombines TRBV12-3 or TRBV12-4 with TRBJ2-5, with D possibly being TRBD2 (5 bases). Trimming stripped 4 bases from V and 5 bases from J, with 11 bases between. The CDR3 consists of 13 residues. This CDR3 reads CASSSGIGETQYF. CDR3 bases: TGTGCCAGCAGTTCGGGGATAGGGGAGACCCAGTACTTC.

The chain is built from TRBV11-2 and TRBJ2-7; D uncertain. There are 14 residues in the CDR3. V shed 2 bases and J shed 4 bases, with 12 bases lying between them. The germline V gene has CDR1 SGHAT and CDR2 FQNNGV. CDR3 protein: CASSLPGSRYEQYF. The CDR3 bases are TGTGCCAGCAGCTTACCGGGTAGTCGGTACGAGCAGTACTTC.

The CDR3 protein is CASSDSGTGMDGYTF. The CDR3, as DNA: TGTGCCAGCAGTGACTCGGGGACAGGAATGGATGGCTACACCTTC. The V and J genes are TRBV6-4 and TRBJ1-2; 8 bases map to TRBD1. J lost 6 bases, V lost 0 bases, and 6 bases had no gene match. The CDR3 has 15 amino acids. The germline V gene has CDR1 MRHNA and CDR2 SNTAGT.